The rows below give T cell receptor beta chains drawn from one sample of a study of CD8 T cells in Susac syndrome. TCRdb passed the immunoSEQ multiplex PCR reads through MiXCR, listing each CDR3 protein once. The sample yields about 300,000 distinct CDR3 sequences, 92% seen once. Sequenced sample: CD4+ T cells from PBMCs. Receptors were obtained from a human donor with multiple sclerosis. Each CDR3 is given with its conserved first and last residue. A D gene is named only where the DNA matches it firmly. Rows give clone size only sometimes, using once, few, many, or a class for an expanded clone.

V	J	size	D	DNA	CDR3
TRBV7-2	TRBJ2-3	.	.	TGTGCCAGCAGCCTACGCCAGAGTTTAGATACGCAGTATTTT	CASSLRQSLDTQYF
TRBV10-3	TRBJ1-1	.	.	TGTGCCATCAGTGGTGGACAGCAGTCCAAAGCTTTCTTT	CAISGGQQSKAFF
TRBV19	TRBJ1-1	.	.	TGTGCCAGTAGTATAACCGGGTCGAACACTGAAGCTTTCTTT	CASSITGSNTEAFF
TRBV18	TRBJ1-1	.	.	TGTGCCAGCTCACCACAGGGGGAGAACACTGAAGCTTTCTTT	CASSPQGENTEAFF
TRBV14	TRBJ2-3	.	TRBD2	TGTGCCAGCAGCCAAGAAGGCCGGGCTAGCGGGAGGCCAGATACGCAGTATTTT	CASSQEGRASGRPDTQYF
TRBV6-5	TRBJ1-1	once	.	TGTGCCAGCAGTTACGGGGGGTGGGATGTAGCTTTCTTT	CASSYGGWDVAFF
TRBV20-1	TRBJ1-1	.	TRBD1	TGCAGTGCCGCAACAGGGGCCGGCACTGAAGCTTTCTTT	CSAATGAGTEAFF
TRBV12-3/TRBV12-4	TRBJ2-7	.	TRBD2	TGTGCCAGCAAGACCTGGGGACTAGCGGGAGTTCAGTACGAGCAGTACTTC	CASKTWGLAGVQYEQYF
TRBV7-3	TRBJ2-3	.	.	TGTGCCAGCAGCGAAAACTTCGGTGATACGCAGTATTTT	CASSENFGDTQYF
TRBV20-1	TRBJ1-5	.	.	TGCAGTGCTAGTGACAATATGGGGGGCAAGCAGCCCCAGCATTTT	CSASDNMGGKQPQHF
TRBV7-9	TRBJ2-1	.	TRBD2	TGTGCCAGCAGCCCCCGACTAGCGGGGGGGCTATATGAGCAGTTCTTC	CASSPRLAGGLYEQFF
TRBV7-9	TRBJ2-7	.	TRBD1	TGTGCCAGCAGCTCCGGGACAGGGATTTACGAGCAGTACTTC	CASSSGTGIYEQYF
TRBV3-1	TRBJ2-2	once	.	TGTGCCAGCAGCCAAGGACTGTCCACCGGGGAGCTGTTTTTT	CASSQGLSTGELFF
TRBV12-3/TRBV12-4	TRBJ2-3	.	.	TGTGCCAGCAGTGCCTCCACTGGGTATACGCAGTATTTT	CASSASTGYTQYF
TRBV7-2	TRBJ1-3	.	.	TGTGCCAGCAGCTTAGATAGCCTCCGGGGAAACACCATATATTTT	CASSLDSLRGNTIYF
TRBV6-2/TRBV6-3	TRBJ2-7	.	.	TGTGCCAGCAGTTACCACATCGGGGCTACCTACGAGCAGTACTTC	CASSYHIGATYEQYF
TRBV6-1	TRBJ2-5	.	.	TGTGCCAGCTCGAGCGGCCAAGGGCTGGGGTACCAAGAGACCCAGTACTTC	CASSSGQGLGYQETQYF
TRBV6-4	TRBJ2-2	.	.	TGTGCCAGCAGTGACTCAGGACTCCCAAACACCGGGGAGCTGTTTTTT	CASSDSGLPNTGELFF
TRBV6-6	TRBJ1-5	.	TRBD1	TGTGCCAGCAGAGACCTGACAGGGGATAGCAATCAGCCCCAGCATTTT	CASRDLTGDSNQPQHF
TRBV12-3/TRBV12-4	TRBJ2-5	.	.	TGTGCCAGCAGTCTTCGACAGGACCCCCAAGAGACCCAGTACTTC	CASSLRQDPQETQYF
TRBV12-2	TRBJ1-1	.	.	TGTGCAAGTCGCTTAGAGACAGGGGAGAACACTGAAGCTTTCTTT	CASRLETGENTEAFF
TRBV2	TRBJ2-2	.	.	TGTGCCAGTCGCCTCTCCGGGGAGCTGTTTTTT	CASRLSGELFF
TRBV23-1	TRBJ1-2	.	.	TGCGCCAGCAGTCAGAGGGACAAGGGGAGGGTGAATTATGGCTACACCTTC	CASSQRDKGRVNYGYTF
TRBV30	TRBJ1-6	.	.	TGTGCCTGGAATTCGTTACTCGGCAATTCACCCCTCCACTTT	CAWNSLLGNSPLHF
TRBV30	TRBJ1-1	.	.	TGTGCCTGGACCACCTGGAGGACTGAAGCTTTCTTT	CAWTTWRTEAFF
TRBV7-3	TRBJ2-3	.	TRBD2	TGTGCCAGCAGCCGATACTTAATAGCGGGGGCCTTCACAGATACGCAGTATTTT	CASSRYLIAGAFTDTQYF
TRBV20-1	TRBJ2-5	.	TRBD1	TGCAGTGCGCAGGACAGGCTAAGGAGGGAGACCCAGTACTTC	CSAQDRLRRETQYF
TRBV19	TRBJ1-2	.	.	TGTGCCAGTAGTATAGATCAAAGAAACTATGGCTACACCTTC	CASSIDQRNYGYTF
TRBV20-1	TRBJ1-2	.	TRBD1	TGCAGTGCTAGACCGCCGGGACAGGAGACTGGCTACACCTTC	CSARPPGQETGYTF
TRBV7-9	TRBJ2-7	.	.	TGTGCCAGCAGCTCTTGGGGGGGCTCTTACGAGCAGTACTTC	CASSSWGGSYEQYF
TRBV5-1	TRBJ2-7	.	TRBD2	TGCGCCAGCAGCCCGATCCCTAGCGGGGGTTCCTACGAGCAGTACTTC	CASSPIPSGGSYEQYF
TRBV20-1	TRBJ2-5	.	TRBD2	TGCAGTGCTAGAGATTGGAGGGCTAGCGGGGGGTGGGAGCAAGAGACCCAGTACTTC	CSARDWRASGGWEQETQYF
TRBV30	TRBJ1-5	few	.	TGTGCCTGGAGCGAGAGAAATCAGCCCCAGCATTTT	CAWSERNQPQHF
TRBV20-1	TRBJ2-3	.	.	TGCAGTGCTAGTGGTCAGGGCCGCACAGATACGCAGTATTTT	CSASGQGRTDTQYF
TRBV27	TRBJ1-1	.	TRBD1	TGTGCCAGCAGGTTGGGACAGGTTAACACTGAAGCTTTCTTT	CASRLGQVNTEAFF
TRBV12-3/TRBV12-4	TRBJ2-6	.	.	TGTGCCGCCGCGGGGCGGTCTGGGGCCAACGTCCTGACTTTC	CAAAGRSGANVLTF
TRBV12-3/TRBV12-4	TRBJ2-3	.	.	TGTGCCAGCAGTTGGGCCGCCCCGACGGATACGCAGTATTTT	CASSWAAPTDTQYF
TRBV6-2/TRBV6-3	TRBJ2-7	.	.	TGTGCCAGCAGTTACCTCTTAGCGGAGGGCGAGCAGTACTTC	CASSYLLAEGEQYF
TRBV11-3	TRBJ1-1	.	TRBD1	TGTGCCAGCAGCTTAGTCAGAGGTGGGGACAGGAAAATTGAAGCTTTCTTT	CASSLVRGGDRKIEAFF
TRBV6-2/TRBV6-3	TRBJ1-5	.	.	TGTGCCAGCAGACCTCAGGACATCGCACATCAGCCCCAGCATTTT	CASRPQDIAHQPQHF